The present entry profiles one T cell receptor (beta chain) with its context. Generated by immunoSEQ multiplex PCR, the TCRdb table keeps only in-frame clones and is missing some. The repertoire holds about 150,000 clones, with 90% to 95% as singletons. The data stem from a study of T cell responses to AZD1222 COVID-19 vaccine. The specimen was peripheral blood, collected on day 0 of AZD1222 vaccination. The sequence derives from an adult in good health.

CDR3 bases: TGTGCCAGCAGTTACTCGGACCGTGAAGCTTTCTTT. It is translated as CASSYSDREAFF. V usage is TRBV6-5 and J usage is TRBJ1-1; D not resolved. Germline lookup yields CDR1 MNHEY and CDR2 SVGAGI. V lost 0 bases to trimming and J lost 7 bases, with 6 bases between them. CDR3 size: 12 residues.